This TCR beta chain was sequenced for a study of cytomegalovirus exposure and HLA in healthy donors. Study outcomes and limitations: Most TCR sequences were rare, but some public TCRs occurred in many donors.

Germline lookup yields CDR1 SGHNT and CDR2 YYREEE (reference sequence). The CDR3 is 15 residues long. The trim removed 2 bases at V and 5 bases at J, leaving 10 bases unmatched. In the case of this clone: Its antigen is as yet unknown.

The protocol was immunoSEQ multiplex PCR, while the TCRdb copy is restricted to in-frame clones and leaves out a portion. Of roughly 140,000 clones listed, 85% to 90% are singletons. Separate from the approximately 720-subject first cohort was the approximately 120-subject validation cohort, to which the donors belonged. The chain uses TRBV5-4 and TRBJ2-7; TRBD2 matches 7 bases. The specimen sequenced was PBMCs. This sequence originates from a woman under 30 in good health and CMV-seropositive. The CDR3 sequence: CASSLELAEVNEQYF. DNA for the CDR3: TGTGCCAGCAGCTTAGAGCTAGCGGAGGTCAACGAGCAGTACTTC.